This T cell receptor (beta chain) stems from a study of early T cells in non-severe SARS-CoV-2 infection. Study-wide background: Bulk RNA taken from unsorted whole blood was sequenced, leaving chains unpaired.

CDR3 size: 15 residues. V was trimmed by 6 bases and J by 3 bases, leaving 17 bases between them. From the 5' RACE reads, TCRdb called clonotypes with MiXCR, one entry per CDR3 protein. The table includes tens of thousands of distinct CDR3 sequences, 8.7% detected once. The sequence was obtained from an adult who was a healthcare worker with PCR-confirmed SARS-CoV-2 infection or an uninfected control (not recorded which). Material: whole blood, obtained at baseline. The chain is built from TRBV12-3 or TRBV12-4 and TRBJ1-1, with a possible D match to TRBD1 (5 bases). The CDR3 protein is CASSRGEPAHTEAFF. As DNA, the CDR3 is TGTGCCAGCAGCCGAGGGGAGCCGGCGCACACTGAAGCTTTCTTT.